This entry lists 20 T cell receptor beta chains sequenced from one sample in a study of CD8+CD57+ T cells in acquired aplastic anemia. It was genomic DNA that served as the template for profiling TCR beta VDJ and CDR3. In TCRdb, the reads were re-called with MiXCR into one record per CDR3 protein. This table holds around 130,000 distinct CDR3 sequences, under 60% found once. Patients chosen for sequencing had CD8+CD57+ cells that had expanded, as shown by flow cytometry. Sample: sorted CD4+, CD8+, or CD8+CD57+ T cells (not recorded which) from PBMCs. The receptor set was obtained from a human donor with aplastic anemia.

The sample holds a few counts of this clonotype. This sequence joins TRBV7-8 and TRBJ2-3; D might be TRBD1 (5 bases). Germline CDR1 and CDR2: SGHVS and FQNEAQ. The CDR3 length is 12 residues. The V and J ends lost 5 bases and 14 bases respectively, with 17 bases between them. The CDR3 DNA sequence: TGTGCCAGCAGCGATTATAGGAAACAGGCGTATTTT. It is translated as CASSDYRKQAYF.

This chain links TRBV2 with TRBJ1-2, with TRBD1 as a possible D gene (6 bases). The germline gives CDR1 SNHLY, CDR2 FYNNEI. This CDR3 region has 12 residues. The V end lost 11 bases, the J end lost 4 bases, and 14 bases lay between the germline ends. This CDR3 is CARNRGTYGYTF. The CDR3, as DNA: TGTGCCCGAAATAGGGGGACCTATGGCTACACCTTC.

There are a few counts of this clonotype. This chain joins TRBV27 and TRBJ2-3; unclear D gene. V was trimmed by 6 bases and J by 4 bases, leaving 8 bases between them. CDR1 MNHEY and CDR2 SMNVEV come from the germline V gene (reference sequence). The CDR3 consists of 12 residues. CDR3 region: CASSRRADTQYF. The CDR3 DNA is TGTGCCAGCAGCCGCCGTGCAGATACGCAGTATTTT.

This clonotype was counted ten times or more. This chain uses TRBV7-9 with TRBJ1-1, with TRBD1 as a possible D gene (5 bases). Germline CDR1 and CDR2: SEHNR and FQNEAQ (reference sequence). V was clipped by 4 bases and J by 1 base, with 13 bases between them. CDR3 length equals 15 residues. The CDR3 region is CASSSPGRSNTEAFF. The CDR3, as DNA: TGTGCCAGCAGCTCGCCGGGACGGTCGAACACTGAAGCTTTCTTT.

J is TRBJ2-1 and V is TRBV5-1; weak D call: TRBD1 (6 bases). Trimming cost V 1 base and J 5 bases, with 16 bases left between them. This CDR3 spans 16 amino acids. Germline CDR1 and CDR2: SGHRS and YFSETQ. CDR3 nucleotide sequence: TGCGCCAGCAGCTTGACCGGGACATCTCTGAACAATGAGCAGTTCTTC. Its translation is CASSLTGTSLNNEQFF. Using reference TRBV5-1 and TRBJ2-1 for the parts outside the CDR3, the full variable domain is KAGVTQTPRYLIKTRGQQVTLSCSPISGHRSVSWYQQTPGQGLQFLFEYFSETQRNKGNFPGRFSGRQFSNSRSEMNVSTLELGDSALYLCASSLTGTSLNNEQFFGPGTRLTVL.

This clonotype was seen a handful of times. V usage is TRBV10-3 and J usage is TRBJ2-7; D possibly matches TRBD1 or TRBD2 (5 bases each). Trimming pared 3 bases from V and 2 bases from J, leaving 17 bases between. The CDR3 runs 16 residues. CDR1 is ENHRY, CDR2 SYGVKD, per germline. The CDR3 DNA reads TGTGCCATCAGTGATCTTCTCGGGACGGCCACCTACGAGCAGTACTTC. This codes for CAISDLLGTATYEQYF.

This clonotype occurred many times. The chain carries TRBV7-9 and TRBJ1-2, with D unclear. V lost 1 base, J lost 7 bases, and 7 bases lay in between. The CDR3 consists of 12 residues. Looked up from germline, CDR1 is SEHNR and CDR2 is FQNEAQ (reference sequence). CDR3 in amino acids: CASSLDPGGYTF. For the CDR3, the DNA is TGTGCCAGCAGCTTAGATCCAGGTGGCTACACCTTC.

The chain links TRBV15 to TRBJ2-6; D gene unclear. The germline V and J ends were trimmed by 9 bases and 3 bases, with 6 bases remaining between them. The germline V gene has CDR1 LNHNV and CDR2 YYDKDF (reference sequence). The CDR3 spans 12 residues. CDR3 region: CATGGGANVLTF. The CDR3 DNA reads TGTGCCACGGGCGGTGGGGCCAACGTCCTGACTTTC.

Ten or more counts support this clonotype. The junction shows a germline mismatch at one end, possibly a read error. The chain carries TRBV7-7 and TRBJ2-5; perhaps TRBD2 as D (7 bases). The length of the CDR3 is 16 residues. CDR1 and CDR2 (germline): SSHAT, FNYEAQ (reference sequence). CDR3 sequence (DNA): TGTGCTAGCAGCTTAGCGAGGGGGGGGTACCAAGAGACCCAGTACTTC. Protein product: CASSLARGGYQETQYF.

The rearrangement uses TRBV7-7 and TRBJ2-1, with TRBD2 matching 7 bases. Germline V lookup: CDR1 SSHAT, CDR2 FNYEAQ (reference sequence). V shed 5 bases and J 4 bases; nucleotides not matched to a gene: 5. This CDR3 comprises 14 residues. CDR3 coding DNA: TGTGCCAGCAGCCCTAGCGGAACTTACAATGAGCAGTTCTTC. It translates to CASSPSGTYNEQFF.

This clonotype rates as medium-sized. The chain links TRBV19 to TRBJ1-1; possible D gene TRBD1, 6 bases. Trimming removed 7 bases from V and 5 bases from J, with 20 bases in between. The CDR3 length is 15 residues. Per the germline V gene, CDR1 is LNHDA and CDR2 is SQIVND (reference sequence). CDR3 in amino acids: CASIPGQNPSTEAFF. The DNA of the CDR3 is TGTGCCAGTATACCCGGACAGAACCCAAGTACTGAAGCTTTCTTT.

The J gene is TRBJ2-2, the V gene TRBV25-1; the match to TRBD2 covers 7 bases. Germline-derived CDR1 and CDR2 are MGHDK and SYGVNS. This CDR3 has 15 residues. Unmatched junction bases numbered 6, after V lost 0 bases and J lost 8 bases. The CDR3 sequence: CASSEYREVPGELFF. The DNA for the CDR3 is TGTGCCAGCAGTGAATATCGGGAGGTTCCTGGGGAGCTGTTTTTT.

The chain couples TRBV29-1 to TRBJ2-3; 11 bases are a match to TRBD2. The ends lost 6 bases at V and 5 bases at J; junction bases unmatched: 7. The CDR3 loop spans 14 amino acids. The germline V gene has CDR1 SQVTM and CDR2 ANQGSEA. CDR3 bases: TGCAGCGTCGATCTAGCGGGAGGACGAGATACGCAGTATTTT. Protein product: CSVDLAGGRDTQYF.

This clonotype was seen more than once but under ten times. The chain combines TRBV10-3 with TRBJ1-6; D may be TRBD1 (6 bases). CDR1 is ENHRY, CDR2 SYGVKD, per germline. V lost 4 bases, J lost 3 bases, and 10 bases lay in between. The CDR3 sequence is 15 residues long. In nucleotides, the CDR3 is TGTGCCATCAGTGTTGGAGGGGGCTATAATTCACCCCTCCACTTT. Translated: CAISVGGGYNSPLHF.

The rearrangement links TRBV2 to TRBJ1-6; D may be TRBD1 (6 bases). Trimming pared 6 bases from V and 5 bases from J, leaving 11 bases between. The CDR3 covers 14 residues. The germline CDR1 and CDR2 sequences are SNHLY and FYNNEI. CDR3: CASRGRGNNSPLHF. The DNA of the CDR3 is TGTGCCAGCAGAGGGAGGGGGAATAATTCACCCCTCCACTTT.

This clonotype showed up just once. The rearrangement links TRBV20-1 to TRBJ1-3; D not certain. V was clipped by 3 bases and J by 0 bases, with 3 bases between them. The germline V gene encodes CDR1 DFQATT and CDR2 SNEGSKA (reference sequence). The length of the CDR3 is 12 residues. The CDR3 DNA sequence: TGCAGTGCTAGTCTCTCTGGAAACACCATATATTTT. Translated, it gives CSASLSGNTIYF.

This rearrangement joins TRBV14 to TRBJ2-3; D might be TRBD2 (5 bases). The CDR3 is 15 residues long. Germline CDR1 reads SGHDN; CDR2 reads FVKESK. With 5 bases removed from V and 2 bases from J, the gap between germline ends came to 14 bases. CDR3 protein: CASSVEGFYTDTQYF. CDR3 nucleotide sequence: TGTGCCAGCAGCGTAGAGGGCTTCTACACAGATACGCAGTATTTT.

The genes are TRBV7-2 and TRBJ1-1; no definite D call. The CDR3 runs to 10 residues. V dropped 8 bases and J dropped 8 bases, with 9 bases sitting between them. CDR1 and CDR2 from the germline V gene are SGHTA and FQGNSA. The CDR3 region has the DNA TGTGCCAGCTCGGGGTGGGAAGCTTTCTTT. Protein sequence: CASSGWEAFF.

This sequence joins TRBV29-1 and TRBJ1-1; no definite D call. The CDR3 length is 9 residues. Trimming took 6 bases from V and 11 from J, leaving 10 bases between them. CDR1 is SQVTM and CDR2 is ANQGSEA in the germline V gene. This chain's CDR3 is CSVETGAFF. For the CDR3, the DNA is TGCAGCGTGGAGACGGGGGCTTTCTTT.

The CDR3 DNA is TGCAGTGCTAGAGACCCCCCTTCCAGTCCGGGAGGCTACACCTTC. Translation: CSARDPPSSPGGYTF. The rearrangement links TRBV20-1 to TRBJ1-2; no firm D call. The V gene lost 0 bases and the J gene lost 8 bases, with 19 bases spanning the gap. In germline, CDR1 is DFQATT, CDR2 SNEGSKA (reference sequence). The CDR3 loop spans 15 amino acids.